These 6 T cell receptor beta chains were all obtained from the same sample, sequenced in a study of CD8 T cells in Susac syndrome. Random-hexamer reverse transcription was applied to about 0.45 to 1 ug RNA. TCRdb reprocessed the immunoSEQ multiplex PCR reads with MiXCR, giving one entry per CDR3 protein. The sample includes about 210,000 distinct CDR3 sequences, about 95% seen only once; the top ten take approximately 0.15%. The source material was CD4+ T cells from PBMCs. These receptors were taken from a human donor with Susac syndrome.

CDR3 coding DNA: TGTGCCAGCAGCGGGGGGCTGAGGGATTCACCCCTCCACTTT. As protein: CASSGGLRDSPLHF. The genes are TRBV7-2 and TRBJ1-6; tentative D call: TRBD1 (6 bases). Germline values: CDR1 SGHTA, CDR2 FQGNSA. The ends were cut back, 5 bases at V and 8 bases at J, with 13 bases in the middle. The CDR3 totals 14 residues.

The chain is built from TRBV9 and TRBJ2-3; D is undetermined. V was shortened by 0 bases and J by 4 bases, with 12 bases between the two germline ends. This CDR3 has 15 residues. Germline V gene data show CDR1 as SGDLS and CDR2 as YYNGEE. The CDR3 DNA reads as TGTGCCAGCAGCGTAGAATTGGCGCGCGCAGATACGCAGTATTTT. Its translation: CASSVELARADTQYF.

CDR3: CATENSGEQYF. As DNA, the CDR3 is TGCGCCACCGAGAACAGCGGCGAGCAGTACTTC. The rearrangement uses TRBV10-1 and TRBJ2-7, with D possibly matching TRBD2 (5 bases). The germline V and J ends were trimmed by 10 bases and 6 bases, with 13 bases remaining between them. The germline V gene has CDR1 WNHNN and CDR2 SYGVQD (reference sequence). The CDR3 has 11 amino acids.

This chain links TRBV7-6 with TRBJ2-3; 12 nucleotides align to TRBD2. V shed 3 bases, J shed 7 bases, and the junction held 5 bases outside the gene matches. Germline CDR1 is SGHVS and CDR2 is FNYEAQ. The CDR3 loop spans 15 amino acids. CDR3 in amino acids: CASSFPSGGANTQYF. The CDR3 coding sequence is TGTGCCAGCAGCTTCCCTAGCGGGGGGGCAAATACGCAGTATTTT.

The J gene is TRBJ1-2, the V gene TRBV27, with TRBD1 matching over 7 bases. CDR3 length: 15 residues. In germline, CDR1 is MNHEY, CDR2 SMNVEV (reference sequence). V was clipped by 6 bases and J by 2 bases; unmatched bases: 9. CDR3 DNA: TGTGCCAGCAGGGATCATCCGACAGGGAACTATGGCTACACCTTC. Translating gives CASRDHPTGNYGYTF.

The chain links TRBV30 to TRBJ1-1; possible D gene TRBD1, 6 bases. CDR3 length equals 13 residues. The germline V gene encodes CDR1 GTSNPN and CDR2 SVGIG (reference sequence). Trimming removed 4 bases from V and 5 bases from J, with 14 bases in between. CDR3 protein: CAWNRQEGTEAFF. The CDR3, as DNA: TGTGCCTGGAATAGACAGGAGGGGACTGAAGCTTTCTTT.